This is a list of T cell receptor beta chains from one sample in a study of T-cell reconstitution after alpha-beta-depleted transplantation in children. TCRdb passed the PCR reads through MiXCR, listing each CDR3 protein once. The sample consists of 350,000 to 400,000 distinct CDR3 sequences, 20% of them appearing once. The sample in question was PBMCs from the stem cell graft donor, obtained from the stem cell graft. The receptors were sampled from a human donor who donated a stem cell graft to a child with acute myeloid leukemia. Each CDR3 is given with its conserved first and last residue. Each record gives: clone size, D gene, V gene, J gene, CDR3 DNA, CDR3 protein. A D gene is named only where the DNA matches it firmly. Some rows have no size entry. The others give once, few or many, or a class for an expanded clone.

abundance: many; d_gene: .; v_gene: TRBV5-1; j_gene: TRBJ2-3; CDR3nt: TGTGCCAGCAGCTTATCAGATACGCAGTATTTT; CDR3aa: CASSLSDTQYF
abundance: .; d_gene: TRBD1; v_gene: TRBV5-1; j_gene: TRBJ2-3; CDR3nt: TGCGCCAGCAGCTCCACGGCTGGGGACAGAACAGATACGCAGTATTTT; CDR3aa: CASSSTAGDRTDTQYF
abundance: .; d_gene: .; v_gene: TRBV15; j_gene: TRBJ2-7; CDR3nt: TGTGCCACCAGCATTGCAGGCTACGAGCAGTACTTC; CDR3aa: CATSIAGYEQYF
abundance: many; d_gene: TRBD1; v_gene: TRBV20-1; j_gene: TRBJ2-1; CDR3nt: TGCAGTGCTAGAACTTCACCGGGACAGGGCTCCTACAATGAGCAGTTCTTC; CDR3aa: CSARTSPGQGSYNEQFF
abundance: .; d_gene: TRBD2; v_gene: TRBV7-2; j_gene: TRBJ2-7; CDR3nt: TGTGCCAGCAGCCCCGGGAATAGCGGGAGATTAGGCGAGCAGTACTTC; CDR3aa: CASSPGNSGRLGEQYF
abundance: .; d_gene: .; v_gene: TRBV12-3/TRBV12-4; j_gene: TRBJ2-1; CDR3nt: TGTGCCAGCAGTTTCTTTAGTGAGCAGTTCTTC; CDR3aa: CASSFFSEQFF
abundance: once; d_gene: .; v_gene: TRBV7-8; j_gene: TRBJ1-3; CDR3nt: TGTGCCAGCAGCTTAGGGGGGAGAAGCTCTGGAAACACCATATATTTT; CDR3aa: CASSLGGRSSGNTIYF
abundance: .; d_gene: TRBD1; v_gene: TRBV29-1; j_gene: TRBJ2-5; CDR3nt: TGCAGCGTTGTTTTCGGGACAGGGATCGAGACCCAGTACTTC; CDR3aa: CSVVFGTGIETQYF
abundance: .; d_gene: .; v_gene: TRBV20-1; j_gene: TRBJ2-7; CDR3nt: TGCAGTGCTAGAGAAGGGCCTAGCGACTACGAGCAGTACTTC; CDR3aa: CSAREGPSDYEQYF
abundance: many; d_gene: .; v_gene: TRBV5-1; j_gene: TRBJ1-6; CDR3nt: TGCGCCAGCAGCTTGTCGGGCCAAGCCCCTGAGGCAGTCCTCCACTTT; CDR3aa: CASSLSGQAPEAVLHF
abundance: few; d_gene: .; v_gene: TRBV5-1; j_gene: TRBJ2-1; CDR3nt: TGCGCCAGCAGCTTGTCGGGGGGAGGGGGGGATGAGCAGTTCTTC; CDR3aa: CASSLSGGGGDEQFF
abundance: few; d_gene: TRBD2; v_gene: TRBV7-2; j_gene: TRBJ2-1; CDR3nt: TGTGCCAGCAGCCGAAGCCTAGCGGGAGGGGACAATGAGCAGTTCTTC; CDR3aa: CASSRSLAGGDNEQFF
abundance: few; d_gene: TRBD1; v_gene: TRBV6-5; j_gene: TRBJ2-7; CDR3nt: TGTGCCAGCAGTTACGAGGGACAGGGACCCTACGAGCAGTACTTC; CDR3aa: CASSYEGQGPYEQYF
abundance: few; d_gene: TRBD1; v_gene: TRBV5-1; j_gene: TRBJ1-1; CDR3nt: TGCGCCAGCAGGCAACAGGGGGTCGGCACTGAAGCTTTCTTT; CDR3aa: CASRQQGVGTEAFF
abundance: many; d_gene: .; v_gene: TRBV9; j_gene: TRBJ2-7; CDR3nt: TGTGCCAGCAGCGCCAGCCTGATTACGAAGCAGTACTTC; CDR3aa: CASSASLITKQYF
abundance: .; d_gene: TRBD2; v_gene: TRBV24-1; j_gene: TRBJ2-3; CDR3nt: TGTGCCACCAGTGAGCTAGCGGGTAGCACAGATACGCAGTATTTT; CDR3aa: CATSELAGSTDTQYF
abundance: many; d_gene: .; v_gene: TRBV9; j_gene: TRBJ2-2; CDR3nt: TGTGCCAGCAGCGTATCCTTAGCGGACTACACCGGGGAGCTGTTTTTT; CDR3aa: CASSVSLADYTGELFF
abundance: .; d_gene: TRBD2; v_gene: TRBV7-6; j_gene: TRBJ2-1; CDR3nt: TGTGCCAGCAGCTCCCGGGCTAGCGGGAGTATAGGCAATGAGCAGTTCTTC; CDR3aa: CASSSRASGSIGNEQFF
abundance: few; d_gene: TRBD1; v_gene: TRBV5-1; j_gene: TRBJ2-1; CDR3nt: TGCGCCAGCAGCTTGGCCCAGGGGGCTAATGAGCAGTTCTTC; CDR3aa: CASSLAQGANEQFF
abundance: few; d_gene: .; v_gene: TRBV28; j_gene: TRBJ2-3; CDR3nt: TGTGCCAGCAGTTTTGGTCCGTCTAACACAGATACGCAGTATTTT; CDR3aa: CASSFGPSNTDTQYF
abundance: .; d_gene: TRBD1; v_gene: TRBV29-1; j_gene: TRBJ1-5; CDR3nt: TGCAGCGTGGGGACAGGGGACAATCAGCCCCAGCATTTT; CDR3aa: CSVGTGDNQPQHF
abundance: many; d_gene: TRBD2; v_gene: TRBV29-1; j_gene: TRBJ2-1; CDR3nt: TGCAGCGTTGAAGACGGACTAGCCAATGAGCAGTTCTTC; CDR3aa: CSVEDGLANEQFF
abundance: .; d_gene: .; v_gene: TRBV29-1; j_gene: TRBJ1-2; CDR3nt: TGCAGCGTTGGAGGGATAGGGAGGGATCCGATACCTAACTATGGCTACACCTTC; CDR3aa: CSVGGIGRDPIPNYGYTF
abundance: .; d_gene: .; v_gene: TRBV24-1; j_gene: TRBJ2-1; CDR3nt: TGTGCCACCAGTGAAATGGGCTCCTACAATGAGCAGTTCTTC; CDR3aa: CATSEMGSYNEQFF
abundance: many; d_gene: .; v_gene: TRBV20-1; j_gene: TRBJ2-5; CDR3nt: TGCAGTGCTAGAGATGTCAGGGGAGTAGAGACCCAGTACTTC; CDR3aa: CSARDVRGVETQYF
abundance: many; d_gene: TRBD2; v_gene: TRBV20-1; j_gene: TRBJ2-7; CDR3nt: TGCAGTGCTCCCGCTAGCGGCTCCGCCTACGAGCAGTACTTC; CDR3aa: CSAPASGSAYEQYF
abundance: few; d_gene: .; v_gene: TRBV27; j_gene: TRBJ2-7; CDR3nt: TGTGCCAGCGGGGGAGCAAAAACCTACGAGCAGTACTTC; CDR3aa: CASGGAKTYEQYF
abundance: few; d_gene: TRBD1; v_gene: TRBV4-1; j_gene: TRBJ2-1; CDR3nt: TGCGCCAGCAGCCAGGACAGGGGGATACGTGAGCAGTTCTTC; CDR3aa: CASSQDRGIREQFF
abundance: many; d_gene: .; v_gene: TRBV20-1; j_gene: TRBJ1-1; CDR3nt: TGCAGTGCCGCACAGGGTTGGAACACTGAAGCTTTCTTT; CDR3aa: CSAAQGWNTEAFF
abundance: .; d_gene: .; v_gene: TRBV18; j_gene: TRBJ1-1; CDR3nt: TGTGCCAGCTCACCACTACCCACTCAGGGTACGGACACTGAAGCTTTCTTT; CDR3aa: CASSPLPTQGTDTEAFF
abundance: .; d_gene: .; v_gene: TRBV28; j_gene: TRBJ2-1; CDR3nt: TGTGCCAGCAGGATTACTAGCAGGAGGGGCGATGAGCAGTTCTTC; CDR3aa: CASRITSRRGDEQFF